One and the same sample provided the 4 T cell receptor beta chains below, sequenced in a study of human T cells and chemical hapten exposure. Time point defined: patch test 3, about 24 weeks after DPC sensitization. As for treatment: therapeutic diphenylcyclopropenone sensitization with weekly scalp DPC. TCRdb re-analysed the RACE reads in MiXCR, keeping a single row per CDR3 protein. Among about 76,000 distinct CDR3 sequences listed, 10% to 15% were seen once. Material: whole blood, obtained in connection with sensitization to the hapten diphenylcyclopropenone (DPC). The receptors were sampled from a woman between 45 and 65 years old with alopecia areata. Some clones in this sample may be carry-over from other donors' samples.

This clonotype was recorded a few times. The chain joins TRBV9 to TRBJ2-1, with D unclear. The V gene lost 4 bases and the J gene lost 5 bases, with 13 bases spanning the gap. The CDR3 runs 14 residues. CDR1 SGDLS and CDR2 YYNGEE come from the germline V gene. CDR3 in amino acids: CASSLSWYNNEQFF. The CDR3 bases are TGTGCCAGCAGCCTTTCATGGTACAACAATGAGCAGTTCTTC.

This clonotype was detected only a few times. The chain is built from TRBV21-1 and TRBJ2-1; the table calls TRBD1, which could not be checked here. TRBV21-1 counts as a pseudogene. The CDR3 is 13 residues long. For the CDR3, the DNA is TGTGCCAGCAGCAAGGGGGTTGGGAATGAGCAGTTCTTC. This sequence encodes CASSKGVGNEQFF.

The rearrangement uses TRBV11-2 and TRBJ2-7, with 9 nucleotides matching TRBD1. The V and J ends lost 4 bases and 1 base, in that order; junction bases with no gene match: 5. CDR3 length equals 15 residues. Germline V lookup: CDR1 SGHAT, CDR2 FQNNGV. CDR3 DNA: TGTGCCAGCAGCTCGTGGGGACAGGGTTCCTACGAGCAGTACTTC. This codes for CASSSWGQGSYEQYF.

CDR3 sequence: CSGGNSQLTDTQYF. The CDR3 coding sequence is TGCAGCGGTGGCAATAGTCAGCTCACAGATACGCAGTATTTT. J is TRBJ2-3 and V is TRBV29-1; D call uncertain. Germline V gene data show CDR1 as SQVTM and CDR2 as ANQGSEA. The V end was cut by 7 bases, the J end by 2 bases, with 16 bases between. The CDR3 covers 14 residues.